The 17 T cell receptor beta chains below come from one sample, sequenced in a study of Ad26.COV2.S vaccination and SARS-CoV-2 variants. Treatment indicated: 19 received Ad26.COV2.S at low or high dose, single or two shots; five or six received placebo; per-sample allocation not given. Collection of samples fell on day 63 after the first vaccine or placebo injection. This table comes from immunoSEQ multiplex PCR, and its TCRdb copy is limited to in-frame clones, with some not included. The sample gives about 400,000 clones, approximately 90% of which show up once; around 1.9% is in the top ten. Material: peripheral blood, obtained in a trial of Ad26.COV2.S vaccine versus placebo. Source of these receptors: a person aged 18 to 59 who received the Ad26.COV2.S COVID-19 vaccine or a placebo.

This clone was recorded a few times. V is TRBV6-1 and J is TRBJ2-7; 10 nucleotides agree with TRBD2. Germline-derived CDR1 and CDR2 are MNHNS and SASEGT. V was pared by 2 bases and J by 6 bases, with 4 bases of the junction left unmatched. The CDR3 is made up of 14 amino acids. CDR3 nucleotides: TGTGCCAGCAGTGAAATAGCGGGAGGTGCCGAGCAGTACTTC. Translated, it gives CASSEIAGGAEQYF.

This chain joins TRBV7-9 and TRBJ1-5; TRBD1 matches 7 bases. The CDR3 has 15 residues. Germline V lookup: CDR1 SEHNR, CDR2 FQNEAQ (reference sequence). V lost 1 base, J lost 6 bases, and 6 bases stayed unmatched. For the CDR3, the DNA is TGTGCCAGCAGCTTAGATGGAGCAGGGGGTCAGCCCCAGCATTTT. Translated: CASSLDGAGGQPQHF.

V gene TRBV10-2 combines with J gene TRBJ2-1; 10 bases align to TRBD2. Germline CDR1 and CDR2: WSHSY and SAAADI. The CDR3 extends over 16 amino acids. Trimming at V came to 3 bases and at J to 4 bases, leaving 6 bases not matched to a gene. The DNA for the CDR3 is TGCGCCAGCAGTGAAACTAGCGGGGACTATTACAATGAGCAGTTCTTC. Translation: CASSETSGDYYNEQFF.

This chain links TRBV4-1 with TRBJ2-5; D uncertain. V was pared by 0 bases and J by 2 bases, with 7 bases between. Per germline, CDR1 MGHRA and CDR2 YSYEKL. The CDR3 runs to 14 residues. DNA for the CDR3: TGCGCCAGCAGCCAAGAATCTAGTCAAGAGACCCAGTACTTC. Translated: CASSQESSQETQYF.

The chain is built from TRBV7-9 and TRBJ2-2; 9 positions match TRBD1. Trimming cost V 1 base and J 6 bases; bases outside gene matches: 0. The CDR3 extends over 14 amino acids. Germline CDR1 SEHNR, CDR2 FQNEAQ (reference sequence). CDR3 in amino acids: CASSLGTGAGELFF. DNA for the CDR3: TGTGCCAGCAGCTTAGGGACAGGGGCCGGGGAGCTGTTTTTT.

This chain links TRBV19 with TRBJ2-7, with 10 bases fitting TRBD2. The J segment lost 4 bases and the V segment lost 6 bases, leaving 6 bases of the junction unmatched. Germline V gives CDR1 LNHDA, CDR2 SQIVND (reference sequence). CDR3 length: 14 residues. The CDR3 DNA is TGTGCCAGTAGAGCCGGGACTAGCGATTACGAGCAGTACTTC. This sequence encodes CASRAGTSDYEQYF.

The rearrangement uses TRBV6-5 and TRBJ2-1; TRBD1 agrees at 8 bases. CDR1 MNHEY and CDR2 SVGAGI come from the germline V gene. V lost 11 bases and J lost 4; bases outside the gene matches: 13. The CDR3 spans 15 residues. DNA for the CDR3: TGTGCCTCAAGGGAGGACAGGGACCCGTACAATGAGCAGTTCTTC. It codes for CASREDRDPYNEQFF.

This rearrangement joins TRBV6-5 to TRBJ1-2; maybe TRBD1 (5 bases). The V and J ends lost 0 bases and 8 bases respectively, with 16 bases between them. Germline-derived CDR1 and CDR2 are MNHEY and SVGAGI. The CDR3 runs 15 residues. Here the CDR3 reads CASSYSSRLGGGYTF. CDR3 sequence (DNA): TGTGCCAGCAGTTACTCAAGCAGGCTTGGGGGGGGCTACACCTTC.

The chain joins TRBV24-1 to TRBJ1-2; D ambiguous. V lost 0 bases and J 7 bases, leaving 11 bases between the germline ends. CDR1 KGHDR and CDR2 SFDVKD come from the germline V gene. CDR3 length equals 14 residues. CDR3 protein: CATSDLPGSTGYTF. The CDR3 DNA is TGTGCCACCAGTGATTTGCCCGGGTCTACTGGCTACACCTTC.

The chain joins TRBV9 to TRBJ1-1, with D possibly TRBD1 on 6 matching bases. CDR1 SGDLS and CDR2 YYNGEE come from the germline V gene. V lost 6 bases, J lost 4 bases, and 13 bases lay in between. The CDR3 totals 13 residues. In DNA, the CDR3 is TGTGCCAGCATGGGGGCGGGTGGCACTGAAGCTTTCTTT. Protein sequence: CASMGAGGTEAFF.

The chain couples TRBV5-1 to TRBJ2-1, with D perhaps TRBD1 or TRBD2 (5 bases each). Trimming removed 4 bases from V and 6 bases from J, with 11 bases in between. Germline CDR1 and CDR2: SGHRS and YFSETQ. This CDR3 contains 13 residues. This CDR3 is CASSAGTLNEQFF. CDR3 nucleotides: TGCGCCAGCAGCGCCGGGACCCTCAATGAGCAGTTCTTC.

The chain has TRBV6-5 and TRBJ1-5; 7 positions agree with TRBD1. The CDR3 has 15 amino acids. After removal of 2 bases from V and 5 bases from J, the junction contained 6 bases not matched to a gene. Germline V gene sequence: CDR1 MNHEY, CDR2 SVGAGI. DNA of the CDR3: TGTGCCAGCAGTTACCTATCAGGGGGTGATCAGCCCCAGCATTTT. The encoded protein is CASSYLSGGDQPQHF.

This clone was counted between two and nine times. The chain carries TRBV9 and TRBJ1-3; D gene uncertain. This CDR3 comprises 15 residues. The germline V gene has CDR1 SGDLS and CDR2 YYNGEE. Trimming removed 2 bases at V and 0 bases at J, with 9 bases between. CDR3 coding DNA: TGTGCCAGCAGCGTCGGGATGAGCTCTGGAAACACCATATATTTT. Its protein is CASSVGMSSGNTIYF.

The gene calls are TRBV5-4 and TRBJ2-7, with D possibly being TRBD1 (6 bases). Trimming removed 1 base at V and 4 bases at J, with 18 bases between. The germline CDR1 and CDR2 sequences are SGHNT and YYREEE (reference sequence). This CDR3 contains 16 residues. This chain's CDR3 is CASSLPGQRPGYEQYF. The CDR3 DNA reads TGTGCCAGCAGCTTGCCTGGACAGCGTCCCGGATACGAGCAGTACTTC.

This clone was seen a single time. This chain connects TRBV25-1 to TRBJ2-5; D is unclear. In germline, CDR1 is MGHDK, CDR2 SYGVNS. V lost 8 bases and J 4 bases, leaving 8 bases between the germline ends. CDR3 length equals 11 residues. CDR3 in DNA: TGTGCCAGCGCCTCTGGAGAGACCCAGTACTTC. Translating it yields CASASGETQYF.

This clone was seen just once. J is TRBJ1-5 and V is TRBV19; D gene uncertain. This CDR3 comprises 15 residues. Deletions cut 2 bases from V and 5 bases from J, with 13 bases between. Germline V CDR1 and CDR2: LNHDA, SQIVND (reference sequence). CDR3 protein: CASSIKVGSYQPQHF. CDR3 DNA sequence: TGTGCCAGTAGTATAAAGGTCGGCAGTTATCAGCCCCAGCATTTT.

The chain joins TRBV5-1 to TRBJ1-6; 10 bases map to TRBD1. CDR1 and CDR2 (germline): SGHRS, YFSETQ. The CDR3 consists of 14 residues. The V segment lost 5 bases and the J segment 7 bases; nucleotides outside the gene matches: 3. CDR3: CASRPGQGNSPLHF. The CDR3 region has the DNA TGCGCCAGCAGACCGGGACAGGGGAATTCACCCCTCCACTTT.